The entry below gives a single T cell receptor (beta chain) sequence along with its context. The antigen remains unidentified. The CDR3 runs to 16 residues. Trimming pared 5 bases from V and 10 bases from J, leaving 23 bases between. CDR1 is SGHAT and CDR2 is FQNNGV in the germline V gene. This sample was taken from a study of T cell repertoires and Cas9 in healthy adults. On the study more broadly: Multi-effector potency, cytotoxicity and lineage were assessed in SpCas9-reactive CD4 and CD8 T cells.

Clones were sequenced by immunoSEQ multiplex PCR, and TCRdb holds only the in-frame ones, with some missing. There are tens of thousands of clones in the sample; more than 75% occur only once, and around 0.71% lies in the top ten. The study, taken as a whole, reports: In vitro, SpCas9-reactive Tregs were reported to curb effector T cell proliferation and function.

The chain couples TRBV11-2 to TRBJ1-4; D perhaps matches TRBD1 (5 bases). The sequencing sample was made of CD4+ effector T cells (CD127+, CD25-, CD137-, CD154-) from PBMCs; culture status not recorded. This receptor was identified in a human donor in good health. The CDR3 spells CASSENWGKGFGKLFF. CDR3 DNA sequence: TGTGCCAGCAGCGAGAATTGGGGGAAAGGATTCGGAAAACTGTTTTTT.